This TCR beta chain was sequenced in a study of T cells in Graves' hyperthyroidism and ophthalmopathy. This clonotype was detected many times. What it binds is unknown. V was clipped by 5 bases and J by 5 bases; unmatched bases: 10. Per the germline V gene, CDR1 is SQVTM and CDR2 is ANQGSEA. The CDR3 sequence is 14 residues long. Amplified regions were TCR beta CDR3 sequences from RNA transcripts. Using the HTBI primer set, a first-round RT-PCR was run on the TCR CDR3. MiXCR was run by TCRdb on the multiplex PCR reads, yielding one entry per CDR3 protein. The sample yields over 200,000 distinct CDR3 sequences, 17% seen once. Study outcomes and limitations: The model predicted ophthalmopathy a median around six months before onset.

The chain links TRBV29-1 to TRBJ2-3, with 7 bases aligning to TRBD2. The sequence was obtained from a man aged 50 or older with Graves' hyperthyroidism. The sample comprised blood. The CDR3 region is CSVSREARGDTQYF. The CDR3 DNA reads as TGCAGCGTTTCTCGGGAGGCTCGTGGAGATACGCAGTATTTT.